The TCR beta chain described here comes from a study of OX40 agonist ivuxolimab in advanced cancers. About the study: Given to patients was ivuxolimab, an agonistic anti-OX40 (CD134) antibody.

Data came from immunoSEQ multiplex PCR; TCRdb stores just in-frame clones and leaves some out. The sample records 80,000 or so clones, about 93% being singletons. As regards this clone: Antigen: not known.

Study-level points and caveats: CD4+ T cells averaged fewer expanded clones than CD8+ T cells. The study observed clonal expansion of CD4+ and CD8+ blood T cells by week 6 at 0.1 to 3.0 mg/kg. Among the nonresponders, some also had low normalized T-cell clonal expansion.

The sequence came from an adult with an advanced solid tumor such as melanoma, head and neck, liver or kidney cancer. Sequenced material: CD4+ or CD8+ T cells sorted from blood, taken in a trial of the OX40 agonist ivuxolimab.

This CDR3 reads CASSPDRAADTQYF. The CDR3 nucleotides read TGTGCCAGCAGCCCCGACAGGGCTGCAGATACGCAGTATTTT. The J gene is TRBJ2-3, the V gene TRBV9; the match to TRBD1 covers 7 bases. V lost 4 bases, J lost 4 bases, and 6 bases stayed unmatched. Germline CDR1 SGDLS, CDR2 YYNGEE. This CDR3 is built from 14 residues.